These T cell receptor beta chains were read from a single sample in a study of cytomegalovirus exposure and HLA in healthy donors. The repertoire was sequenced with immunoSEQ multiplex PCR; TCRdb's copy has only in-frame clones and lacks some. This sample has 80,000 to 95,000 clones, with about 89% found just once. What was sequenced was PBMCs. The origin of the receptors is a man younger than 45 in good health and CMV-seropositive. The CDR3 runs from the conserved cysteine through the conserved F or W. The D gene is left open where the match is weak. Clone size is given for some rows only: seen once, a few or many times, or a class if the clone is expanded.

clone_size | j_call | v_call | d_call | cdr3_aa | cdr3_nt
. | TRBJ2-3 | TRBV5-1 | . | CASSSLGLPDTQYF | TGCGCCAGCAGCTCCCTAGGCTTGCCAGATACGCAGTATTTT
few | TRBJ2-5 | TRBV28 | TRBD1 | CASSPQRDRDSRETQYF | TGTGCCAGCAGTCCCCAACGGGACAGGGATTCGCGAGAGACCCAGTACTTC
few | TRBJ1-1 | TRBV28 | . | CASSPFLLNTEAFF | TGTGCCAGCAGTCCATTCCTACTTAACACTGAAGCTTTCTTT
. | TRBJ2-7 | TRBV23-1 | TRBD1 | CASSRQGQGAGEDYEQYF | TGCGCCAGCAGTCGCCAAGGACAGGGGGCGGGGGAAGACTACGAGCAGTACTTC
. | TRBJ2-1 | TRBV27 | TRBD1 | CASSFSGLFQGVRNEQFF | TGTGCCAGCAGTTTCAGTGGGCTGTTCCAGGGGGTGAGGAATGAGCAGTTCTTC
. | TRBJ1-2 | TRBV29-1 | TRBD1 | CSVGGSGYGYTF | TGCAGCGTAGGGGGCAGTGGGTATGGCTACACCTTC
. | TRBJ2-2 | TRBV5-1 | . | CASSLRPIGGTGELFF | TGCGCCAGCAGCTTGAGGCCTATTGGGGGGACCGGGGAGCTGTTTTTT
. | TRBJ2-5 | TRBV15 | TRBD2 | CATSPGTSGPQETQYF | TGTGCCACCAGCCCCGGGACTAGCGGGCCCCAAGAGACCCAGTACTTC
. | TRBJ2-3 | TRBV10-3 | . | CAISEAGLAADTQYF | TGTGCCATCAGTGAGGCAGGACTCGCAGCGGATACGCAGTATTTT
. | TRBJ2-7 | TRBV11-2 | . | CASSLDAGSSYEQYF | TGTGCCAGCAGCTTAGACGCGGGTTCTTCCTACGAGCAGTACTTC
. | TRBJ1-2 | TRBV2 | TRBD1 | CASRDRGLGYGYTF | TGTGCCAGCAGGGACAGGGGGCTGGGCTATGGCTACACCTTC
few | TRBJ1-1 | TRBV6-1 | TRBD1 | CASRGQTGANTEAFF | TGTGCCAGCAGGGGTCAGACAGGGGCGAACACTGAAGCTTTCTTT
. | TRBJ2-7 | TRBV6-5 | . | CASSYSGRGLHEQYF | TGTGCCAGCAGTTACTCGGGCAGGGGACTACACGAGCAGTACTTC
. | TRBJ2-4 | TRBV25-1 | TRBD1 | CASSARQGHSGNIQYF | TGTGCCAGCAGTGCCAGACAGGGTCATTCCGGAAACATTCAGTACTTC
. | TRBJ1-1 | TRBV27 | . | CASSLSRGGEAFF | TGTGCCAGCAGTTTATCGAGGGGGGGGGAAGCTTTCTTT
. | TRBJ1-1 | TRBV19 | . | CASSIAGSQKAFF | TGTGCCAGTAGTATAGCCGGGTCACAAAAAGCTTTCTTT
. | TRBJ2-5 | TRBV7-8 | . | CASSPLASRETQYF | TGTGCCAGCAGCCCTCTAGCTAGCCGAGAGACCCAGTACTTC
. | TRBJ2-7 | TRBV28 | . | CASSFRGYEQYF | TGTGCCAGCAGTTTCAGGGGATACGAGCAGTACTTC
. | TRBJ1-4 | TRBV7-2 | . | CASSTFGGGNEKLFF | TGTGCCAGCAGCACATTTGGGGGCGGTAATGAAAAACTGTTTTTT
. | TRBJ2-2 | TRBV4-1 | TRBD2 | CASSARLAGGQNGELFF | TGCGCCAGCAGCGCCCGACTAGCGGGAGGGCAAAACGGGGAGCTGTTTTTT
. | TRBJ2-7 | TRBV5-1 | . | CASSLGKQGYSYEQYF | TGCGCCAGCAGCTTGGGGAAACAGGGATACTCCTACGAGCAGTACTTC
. | TRBJ2-1 | TRBV19 | . | CASSMGQRSSYNEQFF | TGTGCCAGTAGTATGGGGCAGAGGAGCTCCTACAATGAGCAGTTCTTC
. | TRBJ2-2 | TRBV12-5 | TRBD2 | CASGLVVLAENTGELFF | TGTGCTAGTGGTTTGGTTGTCCTAGCGGAGAACACCGGGGAGCTGTTTTTT
. | TRBJ2-7 | TRBV11-2 | . | CASSRTTYEQYF | TGTGCCAGCAGCCGGACTACTTACGAGCAGTACTTC
. | TRBJ2-5 | TRBV7-9 | . | CASSLALAVETQYF | TGTGCCAGCAGCTTAGCCCTAGCAGTGGAGACCCAGTACTTC
. | TRBJ1-5 | TRBV7-9 | . | CASSLDRDQPQHF | TGTGCCAGCAGCTTAGACAGGGATCAGCCCCAGCATTTT
once | TRBJ2-7 | TRBV6-1 | TRBD1 | CASKTRQGYGQYF | TGTGCCAGCAAGACAAGACAGGGCTACGGGCAGTACTTC
. | TRBJ2-5 | TRBV30 | . | CACSRDLETQYF | TGTGCCTGCAGCCGGGACTTGGAGACCCAGTACTTC
. | TRBJ2-3 | TRBV6-5 | . | CASSYSRGSTDTQYF | TGTGCCAGCAGTTACTCCCGCGGTTCCACAGATACGCAGTATTTT
. | TRBJ1-1 | TRBV4-2 | . | CASSEGWNTEAFF | TGTGCCAGCAGCGAGGGCTGGAACACTGAAGCTTTCTTT
. | TRBJ1-5 | TRBV2 | TRBD1 | CASSEKRQGPGGEPQHF | TGTGCCAGCAGTGAGAAACGACAGGGGCCCGGCGGGGAGCCCCAGCATTTT
. | TRBJ1-2 | TRBV7-6 | . | CASSPAGQIYGYTF | TGTGCCAGCAGCCCCGCGGGGCAGATCTATGGCTACACCTTC
. | TRBJ2-2 | TRBV13 | . | CASSPPSSGELFF | TGTGCCAGCAGCCCCCCGAGTTCCGGGGAGCTGTTTTTT
few | TRBJ2-3 | TRBV7-6 | . | CASSAYPPTIYTSTDTQYF | TGTGCCAGCAGCGCATACCCCCCGACTATTTATACTAGCACAGATACGCAGTATTTT
. | TRBJ1-5 | TRBV27 | . | CASSPWTEYQPQHF | TGTGCCAGCAGCCCCTGGACTGAATATCAGCCCCAGCATTTT
. | TRBJ2-2 | TRBV2 | . | CASRVPRGLLFF | TGTGCCAGCCGGGTTCCCCGGGGTTTGCTGTTTTTT
. | TRBJ1-4 | TRBV6-5 | TRBD1 | CASSPGTGGNEKLFF | TGTGCCAGCAGTCCCGGGACAGGGGGTAATGAAAAACTGTTTTTT
. | TRBJ1-3 | TRBV19 | . | CASSKRDGNTIYF | TGTGCCAGTAGTAAGCGGGATGGAAACACCATATATTTT
. | TRBJ1-1 | TRBV4-1 | . | CASSQEIVPGFEAFF | TGCGCCAGCAGCCAAGAAATTGTTCCAGGGTTTGAAGCTTTCTTT
once | TRBJ2-1 | TRBV7-2 | TRBD2 | CASSFVSGRVYNEQFF | TGTGCCAGCAGCTTCGTTAGCGGGAGGGTATACAATGAGCAGTTCTTC
. | TRBJ2-5 | TRBV14 | . | CASSQVRAGETQYF | TGTGCCAGCAGCCAAGTAAGGGCGGGCGAGACCCAGTACTTC
. | TRBJ2-7 | TRBV7-8 | TRBD1 | CASSRQGRAYEQYF | TGTGCCAGCAGCAGACAGGGTCGCGCCTACGAGCAGTACTTC
. | TRBJ2-1 | TRBV30 | TRBD1 | CAWSVPWDSINEQFF | TGTGCCTGGAGTGTTCCCTGGGACAGTATCAATGAGCAGTTCTTC
. | TRBJ1-1 | TRBV6-5 | . | CASSYSSAMNTEAFF | TGTGCCAGCAGTTACTCGAGTGCCATGAACACTGAAGCTTTCTTT